This TCR beta chain was found in a study of shared clonotypes between healthy human individuals. Overall study findings and caveats: It was observed that roughly 4.8% of naive CD4 clonotypes were shared across a handful of donors.

Worth noting for this clone: What it recognizes is unknown.

Sequencing was performed with immunoSEQ multiplex PCR; in TCRdb, only in-frame clones are kept and a portion is missing. The sample shows about 1.5 million clones, approximately 98% of them seen only once. The junction had 5 bases not matched to a gene; V was cut back by 3 bases and J by 2 bases. The CDR3 is made up of 15 amino acids. Germline lookup yields CDR1 KGHSH and CDR2 LQKENI. The material sequenced was naive CD4+ T cells sorted from blood. Subset: CD45RA+ positively selected. This clonotype originated in a man aged 30-40 years in good health. The chain links TRBV18 to TRBJ1-2; 8 bases map to TRBD1. The CDR3 DNA reads TGTGCCAGCTCACCGGGATGGACAGGGAACTATGGCTACACCTTC. This sequence encodes CASSPGWTGNYGYTF.